This T cell receptor beta chain originates from a study of blood T cell repertoires in COVID-19. As for the study in general: COVID-19 samples collected from the United States, Italy and Spain covered acute and convalescent phases. The analysed material was cDNA or gDNA that came from T cells, B-cell-depleted T cells, or PBMCs.

Measured with immunoSEQ multiplex PCR; TCRdb has only the in-frame clones, and not every one. The sample lists some 100,000 clones; around 90% were seen once. Germline V lookup: CDR1 MNHEY, CDR2 SVGAGI. Between the trimmed V and J ends, which lost 0 bases and 7 bases, there was a span of 9 bases. This CDR3 region has 14 residues. This TCR was recovered from a human donor in a cohort sampled during active COVID-19. J is TRBJ2-2 and V is TRBV6-5; the D is unclear. The sequenced material came from peripheral blood. CDR3 region: CASSYSYVSGELFF. In nucleotides, the CDR3 is TGTGCCAGCAGTTACTCGTACGTTAGCGGGGAGCTGTTTTTT.